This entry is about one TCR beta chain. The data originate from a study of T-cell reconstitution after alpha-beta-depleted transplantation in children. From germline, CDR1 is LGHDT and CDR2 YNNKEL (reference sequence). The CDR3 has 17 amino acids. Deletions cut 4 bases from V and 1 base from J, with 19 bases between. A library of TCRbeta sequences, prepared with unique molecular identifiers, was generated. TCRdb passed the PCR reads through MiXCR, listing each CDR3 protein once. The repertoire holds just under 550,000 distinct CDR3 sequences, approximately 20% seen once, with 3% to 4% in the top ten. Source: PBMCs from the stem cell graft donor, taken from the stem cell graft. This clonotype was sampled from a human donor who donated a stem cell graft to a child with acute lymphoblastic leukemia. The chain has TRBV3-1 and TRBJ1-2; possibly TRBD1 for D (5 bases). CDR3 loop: CASSRRDSTVFNYGYTF. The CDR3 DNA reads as TGTGCCAGCAGCCGGCGCGATTCGACAGTTTTTAACTATGGCTACACCTTC.